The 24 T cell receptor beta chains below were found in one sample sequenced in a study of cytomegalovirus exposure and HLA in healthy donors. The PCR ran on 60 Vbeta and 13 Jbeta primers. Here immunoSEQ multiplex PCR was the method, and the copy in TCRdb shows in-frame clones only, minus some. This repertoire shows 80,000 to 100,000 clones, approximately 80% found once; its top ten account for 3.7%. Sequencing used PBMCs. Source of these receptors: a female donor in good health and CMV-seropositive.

This CDR3 reads CASSLGQPSYEQYF. The CDR3 DNA reads as TGTGCCAGCAGTTTGGGCCAGCCCTCCTACGAGCAGTACTTC. The genes are TRBV28 and TRBJ2-7; D is unclear. V shed 3 bases and J shed 0 bases, with 9 bases lying between them. Germline loops: CDR1 MDHEN, CDR2 SYDVKM. The CDR3 length is 14 residues.

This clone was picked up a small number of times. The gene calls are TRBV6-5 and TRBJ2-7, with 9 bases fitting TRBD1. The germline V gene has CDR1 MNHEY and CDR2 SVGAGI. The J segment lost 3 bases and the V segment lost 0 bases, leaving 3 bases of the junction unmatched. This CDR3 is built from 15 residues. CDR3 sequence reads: CASSYSWTGDYEQYF. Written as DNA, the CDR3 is TGTGCCAGCAGTTACTCGTGGACAGGGGACTACGAGCAGTACTTC.

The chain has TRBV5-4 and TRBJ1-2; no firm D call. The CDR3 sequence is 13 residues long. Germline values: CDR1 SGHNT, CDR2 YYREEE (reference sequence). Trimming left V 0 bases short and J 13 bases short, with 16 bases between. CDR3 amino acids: CASSLAGTGSATF. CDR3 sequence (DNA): TGTGCCAGCAGCTTGGCCGGTACGGGGAGTGCCACCTTC. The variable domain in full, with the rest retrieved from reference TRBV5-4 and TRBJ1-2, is ETGVTQSPTHLIKTRGQQVTLRCSSQSGHNTVSWYQQALGQGPQFIFQYYREEENGRGNFPPRFSGLQFPNYSSELNVNALELDDSALYLCASSLAGTGSATFGSGTRLTVV.

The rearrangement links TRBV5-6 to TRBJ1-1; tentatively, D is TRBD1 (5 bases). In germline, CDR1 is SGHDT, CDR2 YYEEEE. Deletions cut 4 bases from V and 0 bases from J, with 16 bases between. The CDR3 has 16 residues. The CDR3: CASSPGTGTMNTEAFF. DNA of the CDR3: TGTGCCAGCAGCCCAGGTACAGGTACAATGAACACTGAAGCTTTCTTT.

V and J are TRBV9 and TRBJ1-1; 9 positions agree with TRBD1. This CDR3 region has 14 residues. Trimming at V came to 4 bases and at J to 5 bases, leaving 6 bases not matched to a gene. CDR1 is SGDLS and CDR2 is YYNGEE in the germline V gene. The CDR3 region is CASSPDRGGTEAFF. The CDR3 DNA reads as TGTGCCAGCAGCCCGGACAGGGGTGGTACTGAAGCTTTCTTT.

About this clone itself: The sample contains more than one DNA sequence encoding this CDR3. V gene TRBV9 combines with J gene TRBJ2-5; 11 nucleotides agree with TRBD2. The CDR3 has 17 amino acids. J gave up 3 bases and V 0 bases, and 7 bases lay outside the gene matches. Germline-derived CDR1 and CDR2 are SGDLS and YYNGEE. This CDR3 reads CASSVETSGSREETQYF. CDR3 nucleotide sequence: TGTGCCAGCAGCGTAGAAACTAGCGGGAGTAGGGAAGAGACCCAGTACTTC.

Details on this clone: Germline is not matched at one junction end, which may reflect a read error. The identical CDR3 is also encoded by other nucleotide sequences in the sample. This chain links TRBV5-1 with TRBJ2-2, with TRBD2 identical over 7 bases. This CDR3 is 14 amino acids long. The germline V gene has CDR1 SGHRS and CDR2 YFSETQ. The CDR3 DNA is TGCGCCAGCAGCTGGGGAGGGAGCACCGGGGAGCTGTTTTTC. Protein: CASSWGGSTGELFF.

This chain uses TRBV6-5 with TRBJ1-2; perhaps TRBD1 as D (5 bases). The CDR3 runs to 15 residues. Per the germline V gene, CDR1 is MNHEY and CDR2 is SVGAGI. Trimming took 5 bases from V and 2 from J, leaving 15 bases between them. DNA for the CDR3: TGTGCCAGCAGTGGCGTCGGGGAGGGGAACTATGGCTACACCTTC. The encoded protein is CASSGVGEGNYGYTF.

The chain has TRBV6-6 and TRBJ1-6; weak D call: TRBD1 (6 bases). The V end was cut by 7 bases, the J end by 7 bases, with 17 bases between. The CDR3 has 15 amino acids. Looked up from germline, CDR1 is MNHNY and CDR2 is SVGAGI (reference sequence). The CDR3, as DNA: TGTGCCAGCACCCTACTAGGACAGCCCAATTCACCCCTCCACTTT. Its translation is CASTLLGQPNSPLHF.

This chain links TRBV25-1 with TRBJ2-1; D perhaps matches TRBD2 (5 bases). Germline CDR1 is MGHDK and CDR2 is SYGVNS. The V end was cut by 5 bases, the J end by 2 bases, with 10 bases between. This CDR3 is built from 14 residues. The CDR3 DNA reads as TGTGCCAGCAGTCACCCGGGGACCTACAATGAGCAGTTCTTC. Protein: CASSHPGTYNEQFF.

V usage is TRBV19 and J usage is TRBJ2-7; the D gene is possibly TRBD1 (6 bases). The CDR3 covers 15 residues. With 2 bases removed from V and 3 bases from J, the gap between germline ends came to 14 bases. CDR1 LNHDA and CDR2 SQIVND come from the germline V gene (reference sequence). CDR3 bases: TGTGCCAGTAGTATAATAGGGGACATCGGCTACGAGCAGTACTTC. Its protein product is CASSIIGDIGYEQYF.

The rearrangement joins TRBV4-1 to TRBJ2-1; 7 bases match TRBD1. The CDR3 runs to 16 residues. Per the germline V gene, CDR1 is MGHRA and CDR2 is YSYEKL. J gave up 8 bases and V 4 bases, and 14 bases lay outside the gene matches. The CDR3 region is CASSRRQGSTIDEQFF. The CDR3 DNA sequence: TGCGCCAGCAGCCGGAGACAGGGTTCAACCATCGATGAGCAGTTCTTC.

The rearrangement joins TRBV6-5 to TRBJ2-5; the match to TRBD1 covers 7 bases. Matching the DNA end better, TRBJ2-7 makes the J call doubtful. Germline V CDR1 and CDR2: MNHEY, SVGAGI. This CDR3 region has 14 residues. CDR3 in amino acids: CASSFSRGPYEQYF. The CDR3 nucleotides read TGTGCCAGCAGTTTTTCAAGGGGGCCCTACGAGCAGTACTTC.

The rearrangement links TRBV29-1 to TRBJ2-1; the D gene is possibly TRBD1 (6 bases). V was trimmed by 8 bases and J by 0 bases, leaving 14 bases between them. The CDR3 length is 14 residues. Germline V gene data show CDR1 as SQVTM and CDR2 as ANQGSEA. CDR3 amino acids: CSQGQGSSYNEQFF. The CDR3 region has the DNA TGCAGCCAGGGGCAGGGAAGCTCCTACAATGAGCAGTTCTTC.

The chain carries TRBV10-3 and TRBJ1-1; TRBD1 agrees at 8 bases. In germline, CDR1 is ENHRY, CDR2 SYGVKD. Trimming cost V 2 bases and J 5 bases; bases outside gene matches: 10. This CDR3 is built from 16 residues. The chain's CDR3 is CAISEPGQGARTEAFF. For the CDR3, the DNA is TGTGCCATCAGTGAGCCCGGGCAGGGGGCTAGGACTGAAGCTTTCTTT.

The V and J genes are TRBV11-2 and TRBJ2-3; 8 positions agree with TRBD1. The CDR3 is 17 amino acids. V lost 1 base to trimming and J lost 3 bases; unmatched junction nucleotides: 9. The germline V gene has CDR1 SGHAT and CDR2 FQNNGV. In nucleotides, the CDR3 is TGTGCCAGCAGCTTAGTTGCAGGGGGCTCGGTTACAGATACGCAGTATTTT. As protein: CASSLVAGGSVTDTQYF.

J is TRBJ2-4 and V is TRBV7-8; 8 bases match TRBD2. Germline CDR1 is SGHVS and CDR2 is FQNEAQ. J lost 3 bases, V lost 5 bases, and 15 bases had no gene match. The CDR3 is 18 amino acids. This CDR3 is CASSPTVRGGTIKNIQYF. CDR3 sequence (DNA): TGTGCCAGCAGCCCTACGGTACGGGGGGGTACGATCAAAAACATTCAGTACTTC. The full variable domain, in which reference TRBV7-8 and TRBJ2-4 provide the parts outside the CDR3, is GAGVSQSPRYKVAKRGQDVALRCDPISGHVSLFWYQQALGQGPEFLTYFQNEAQLDKSGLPSDRFFAERPEGSVSTLKIQRTQQEDSAVYLCASSPTVRGGTIKNIQYFGAGTRLSVL.

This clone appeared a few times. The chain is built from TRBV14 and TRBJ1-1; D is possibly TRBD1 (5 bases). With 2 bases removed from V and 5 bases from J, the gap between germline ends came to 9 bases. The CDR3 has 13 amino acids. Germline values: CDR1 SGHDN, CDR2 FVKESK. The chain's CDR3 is CASSQQGGTEAFF. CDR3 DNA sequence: TGTGCCAGCAGCCAACAGGGTGGGACTGAAGCTTTCTTT.

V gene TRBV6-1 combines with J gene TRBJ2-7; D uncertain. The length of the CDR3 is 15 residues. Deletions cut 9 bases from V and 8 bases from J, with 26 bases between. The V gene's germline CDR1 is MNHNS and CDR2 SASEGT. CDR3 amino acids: CASCLTFRGPYKQYF. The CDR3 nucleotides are TGTGCCAGTTGTCTGACTTTTAGAGGCCCTTACAAGCAGTACTTC.

The CDR3 reads CASSESDWRGGNQPQHF. The CDR3 DNA reads as TGTGCCAGCAGTGAATCCGATTGGAGGGGGGGGAATCAGCCCCAGCATTTT. The chain joins TRBV25-1 to TRBJ1-5, with D maybe TRBD1 (6 bases). The CDR3 covers 17 residues. With 1 base removed from V and 4 bases from J, the gap between germline ends came to 17 bases. Germline V gene data show CDR1 as MGHDK and CDR2 as SYGVNS.

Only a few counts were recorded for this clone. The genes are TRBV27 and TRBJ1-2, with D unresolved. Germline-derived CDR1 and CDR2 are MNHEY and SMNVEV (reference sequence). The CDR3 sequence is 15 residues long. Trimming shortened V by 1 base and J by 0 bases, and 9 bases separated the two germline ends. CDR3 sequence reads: CASSLLYGTNYGYTF. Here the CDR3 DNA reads TGTGCCAGCAGTTTATTGTACGGGACTAACTATGGCTACACCTTC.

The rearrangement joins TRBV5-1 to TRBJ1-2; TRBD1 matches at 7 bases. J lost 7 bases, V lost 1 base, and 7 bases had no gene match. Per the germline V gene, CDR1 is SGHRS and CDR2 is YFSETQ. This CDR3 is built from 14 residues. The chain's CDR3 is CASSLLGRTGGYTF. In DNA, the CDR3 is TGCGCCAGCAGCTTGCTTGGGAGGACAGGTGGCTACACCTTC.

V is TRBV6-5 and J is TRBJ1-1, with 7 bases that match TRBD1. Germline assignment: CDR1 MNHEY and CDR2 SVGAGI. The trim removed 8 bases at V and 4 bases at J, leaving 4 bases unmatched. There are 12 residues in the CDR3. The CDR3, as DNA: TGTGCCAGCCATCCAGGGGGCACTGAAGCTTTCTTT. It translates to CASHPGGTEAFF.

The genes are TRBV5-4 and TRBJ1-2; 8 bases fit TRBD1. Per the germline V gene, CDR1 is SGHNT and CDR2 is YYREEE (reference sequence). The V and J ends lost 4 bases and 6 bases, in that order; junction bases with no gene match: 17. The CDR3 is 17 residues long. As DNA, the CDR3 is TGTGCCAGCAGCGTCAAAAGGGTAGGACAGGGATTTCATGGCTACACCTTC. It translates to CASSVKRVGQGFHGYTF.